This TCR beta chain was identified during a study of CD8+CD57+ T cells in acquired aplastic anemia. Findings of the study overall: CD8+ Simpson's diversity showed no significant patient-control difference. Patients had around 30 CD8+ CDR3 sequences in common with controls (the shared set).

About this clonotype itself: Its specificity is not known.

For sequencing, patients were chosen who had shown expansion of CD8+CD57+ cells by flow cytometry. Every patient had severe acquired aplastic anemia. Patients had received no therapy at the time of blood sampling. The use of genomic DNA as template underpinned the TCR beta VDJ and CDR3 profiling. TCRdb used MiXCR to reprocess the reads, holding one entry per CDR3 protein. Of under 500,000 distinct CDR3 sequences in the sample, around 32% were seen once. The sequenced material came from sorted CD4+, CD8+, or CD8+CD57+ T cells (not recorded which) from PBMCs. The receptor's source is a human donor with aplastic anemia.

The CDR3 loop is CASSTRQPLDYGYTF. Written as DNA, the CDR3 is TGTGCCAGCAGCACCCGACAGCCTCTGGACTATGGCTACACCTTC. The J gene is TRBJ1-2, the V gene TRBV7-2; D is possibly TRBD1 (5 bases). CDR1 SGHTA and CDR2 FQGNSA come from the germline V gene. V was trimmed by 5 bases and J by 3 bases, leaving 16 bases between them. The length of the CDR3 is 15 residues.